The sequence of this TCR beta chain was determined in a study of cytomegalovirus exposure and HLA in healthy donors. Study information: A later analysis reported the 95 to 150 validation repertoires used the same platform as the roughly 670 first-cohort repertoires.

TCRdb keeps only in-frame clones here, not all; method: immunoSEQ multiplex PCR. The data show 150,000 to 200,000 clones, around 89% seen once. The germline V and J ends were trimmed by 0 bases and 8 bases, with 15 bases remaining between them. CDR1 SGHNT and CDR2 YYREEE come from the germline V gene (reference sequence). The CDR3 is made up of 16 amino acids. The TCR was taken from a man in his late teens or twenties in good health and CMV-seronegative. The specimen was PBMCs. This chain joins TRBV5-4 and TRBJ1-6; D might be TRBD1 (5 bases). The CDR3 DNA follows: TGTGCCAGCAGCTTGGGGGGCGGGGTGGGATATTCACCCCTCCACTTT. This sequence encodes CASSLGGGVGYSPLHF.